This T cell receptor beta chain was profiled in a study of blood T cell repertoires in COVID-19. Study overall: PBMCs, B-cell-depleted T cells, or T cells provided the cDNA or gDNA that made up the material.

This CDR3 is built from 15 residues. The germline CDR1 and CDR2 sequences are SGHNT and YYREEE (reference sequence). V lost 4 bases to trimming and J lost 5 bases; unmatched junction nucleotides: 10. Original methodology: Estimation of nucleated cell counts relied on the amplification of reference gene primers. Here immunoSEQ multiplex PCR was the method, and the copy in TCRdb shows in-frame clones only, minus some. The V and J calls and the clone size are those of that table, but D and trimming were determined from the DNA. The sample holds over 150,000 clones; 70% to 85% are singletons and the top ten take about 12%.

Sequencing input: peripheral blood. The chain couples TRBV5-4 to TRBJ2-7; TRBD1 matches 9 bases. The origin of this receptor is a human donor in a cohort sampled during active COVID-19. Here the CDR3 DNA reads TGTGCCAGCAGCCACCCGGGACAGGGCCCCCACGAGCAGTACTTC. This codes for CASSHPGQGPHEQYF.